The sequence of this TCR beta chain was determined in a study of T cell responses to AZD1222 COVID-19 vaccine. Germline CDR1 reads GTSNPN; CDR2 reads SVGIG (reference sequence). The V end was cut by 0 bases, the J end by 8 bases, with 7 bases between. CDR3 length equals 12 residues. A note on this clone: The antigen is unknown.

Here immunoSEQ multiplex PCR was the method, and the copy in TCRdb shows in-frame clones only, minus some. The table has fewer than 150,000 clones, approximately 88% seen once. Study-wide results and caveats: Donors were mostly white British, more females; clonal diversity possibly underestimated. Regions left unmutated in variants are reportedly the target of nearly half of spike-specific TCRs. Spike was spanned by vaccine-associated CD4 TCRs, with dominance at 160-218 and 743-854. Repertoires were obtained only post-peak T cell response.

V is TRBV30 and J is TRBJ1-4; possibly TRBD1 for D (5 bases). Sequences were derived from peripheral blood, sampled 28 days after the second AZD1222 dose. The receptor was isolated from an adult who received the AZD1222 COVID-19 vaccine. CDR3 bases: TGTGCCTGGAGTGTAAAGGGGGAAAAACTGTTTTTT. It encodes CAWSVKGEKLFF.